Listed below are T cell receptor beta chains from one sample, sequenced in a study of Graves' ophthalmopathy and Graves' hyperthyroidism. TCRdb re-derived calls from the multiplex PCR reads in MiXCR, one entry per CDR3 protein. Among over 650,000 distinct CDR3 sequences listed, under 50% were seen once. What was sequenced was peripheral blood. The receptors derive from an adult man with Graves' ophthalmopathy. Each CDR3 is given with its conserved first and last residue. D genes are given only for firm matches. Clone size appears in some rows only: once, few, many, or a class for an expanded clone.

cdr3_aa: CASSQDPGTGANSPLHF; cdr3_nt: TGTGCCAGCAGCCAAGATCCCGGGACGGGCGCGAATTCACCCCTCCACTTT; d_call: .; v_call: TRBV4-2; clone_size: many; cdr3_length: 17; j_call: TRBJ1-6
cdr3_aa: CASSSVSTQETQYF; cdr3_nt: TGTGCCAGCAGTTCCGTTAGCACGCAAGAGACCCAGTACTTC; d_call: .; v_call: TRBV27; clone_size: .; cdr3_length: 14; j_call: TRBJ2-5
cdr3_aa: CASSQEWTGPNYGYTF; cdr3_nt: TGCGCCAGCAGCCAAGAATGGACAGGGCCTAACTATGGCTACACCTTC; d_call: TRBD1; v_call: TRBV4-1; clone_size: .; cdr3_length: 16; j_call: TRBJ1-2
cdr3_aa: CASRDGGTGWQNTEAFF; cdr3_nt: TGTGCCAGTAGGGACGGCGGGACAGGGTGGCAAAACACTGAAGCTTTCTTT; d_call: TRBD1; v_call: TRBV19; clone_size: few; cdr3_length: 17; j_call: TRBJ1-1
cdr3_aa: CSSGPSYEQYF; cdr3_nt: TGCAGCTCCGGCCCGTCCTACGAGCAGTACTTC; d_call: .; v_call: TRBV29-1; clone_size: .; cdr3_length: 11; j_call: TRBJ2-7
cdr3_aa: CLRGDRSNYGYTF; cdr3_nt: TGCTTGCGCGGGGACAGGTCTAACTATGGCTACACCTTC; d_call: TRBD1; v_call: TRBV7-2; clone_size: .; cdr3_length: 13; j_call: TRBJ1-2
cdr3_aa: CASMGGPNTIYF; cdr3_nt: TGTGCCAGCATGGGGGGCCCTAACACCATATATTTT; d_call: .; v_call: TRBV7-2; clone_size: few; cdr3_length: 12; j_call: TRBJ1-3
cdr3_aa: CAWSETDRQNEKLFF; cdr3_nt: TGTGCCTGGAGTGAGACGGACAGGCAAAATGAAAAACTGTTTTTT; d_call: TRBD1; v_call: TRBV25-1; clone_size: .; cdr3_length: 15; j_call: TRBJ1-4
cdr3_aa: CASSEVGVGNQPQHF; cdr3_nt: TGTGCCAGCAGTGAAGTAGGGGTGGGCAATCAGCCCCAGCATTTT; d_call: .; v_call: TRBV6-1; clone_size: few; cdr3_length: 15; j_call: TRBJ1-5
cdr3_aa: CASSLLGQGAETQYF; cdr3_nt: TGTGCCAGCAGCTTGCTTGGACAGGGGGCCGAGACCCAGTACTTC; d_call: TRBD1; v_call: TRBV5-6; clone_size: .; cdr3_length: 15; j_call: TRBJ2-5
cdr3_aa: CATKGTEAFF; cdr3_nt: TGTGCCACCAAGGGGACTGAAGCTTTCTTT; d_call: .; v_call: TRBV25-1; clone_size: many; cdr3_length: 10; j_call: TRBJ1-1
cdr3_aa: CSVEDGTSGRSLEQYF; cdr3_nt: TGCAGCGTTGAAGATGGAACTAGCGGGAGGTCCCTCGAGCAGTACTTC; d_call: TRBD2; v_call: TRBV29-1; clone_size: many; cdr3_length: 16; j_call: TRBJ2-7
cdr3_aa: CASSQGPGSTYEQYF; cdr3_nt: TGTGCCAGCAGCCAAGGTCCCGGGTCAACCTACGAGCAGTACTTC; d_call: .; v_call: TRBV3-1; clone_size: few; cdr3_length: 15; j_call: TRBJ2-7
cdr3_aa: CASSSTGPQYF; cdr3_nt: TGTGCCAGCAGTTCCACAGGGCCCCAGTACTTC; d_call: .; v_call: TRBV27; clone_size: few; cdr3_length: 11; j_call: TRBJ2-5
cdr3_aa: CASRGRPGGSGELFF; cdr3_nt: TGTGCCAGCAGGGGAAGACCCGGAGGTTCCGGGGAGCTGTTTTTT; d_call: .; v_call: TRBV2; clone_size: many; cdr3_length: 15; j_call: TRBJ2-2
cdr3_aa: CASSQPRTGNTEAFF; cdr3_nt: TGCGCCAGCAGCCAGCCCCGGACAGGGAACACTGAAGCTTTCTTT; d_call: TRBD1; v_call: TRBV7-2; clone_size: few; cdr3_length: 15; j_call: TRBJ1-1
cdr3_aa: CASSLWDRLNSPLHF; cdr3_nt: TGTGCCAGCAGTCTATGGGACAGATTAAATTCACCCCTCCACTTT; d_call: TRBD1; v_call: TRBV2; clone_size: .; cdr3_length: 15; j_call: TRBJ1-6
cdr3_aa: CAVSEGRGINYEQYF; cdr3_nt: TGTGCCGTCAGTGAGGGGCGGGGGATCAATTACGAGCAGTACTTC; d_call: TRBD2; v_call: TRBV10-3; clone_size: .; cdr3_length: 15; j_call: TRBJ2-7
cdr3_aa: CASSLETGTGTYEQYF; cdr3_nt: TGTGCCAGCAGCTTGGAAACCGGGACAGGGACCTACGAGCAGTACTTC; d_call: TRBD1; v_call: TRBV11-2; clone_size: many; cdr3_length: 16; j_call: TRBJ2-7
cdr3_aa: CASSLVLAGSVNSPLHF; cdr3_nt: TGTGCCAGCAGCTTGGTGCTGGCAGGGAGCGTTAATTCACCCCTCCACTTT; d_call: .; v_call: TRBV5-4; clone_size: few; cdr3_length: 17; j_call: TRBJ1-6
cdr3_aa: CASRSGYGNTIYF; cdr3_nt: TGTGCCAGTAGATCAGGGTACGGAAACACCATATATTTT; d_call: .; v_call: TRBV19; clone_size: many; cdr3_length: 13; j_call: TRBJ1-3
cdr3_aa: CAISERIRAGDGYTF; cdr3_nt: TGTGCCATCAGTGAGAGGATCCGGGCGGGTGATGGCTACACCTTC; d_call: .; v_call: TRBV10-3; clone_size: many; cdr3_length: 15; j_call: TRBJ1-2
cdr3_aa: CATSESGGQPQYF; cdr3_nt: TGTGCCACCAGTGAATCAGGGGGTCAGCCCCAGTACTTC; d_call: TRBD1; v_call: TRBV24-1; clone_size: .; cdr3_length: 13; j_call: TRBJ2-5
cdr3_aa: CASSQEAGPDYGYTF; cdr3_nt: TGTGCCAGCAGCCAAGAGGCGGGGCCCGACTATGGCTACACCTTC; d_call: .; v_call: TRBV7-9; clone_size: .; cdr3_length: 15; j_call: TRBJ1-2
cdr3_aa: CASRIGTEDGKLFF; cdr3_nt: TGTGCCAGCAGGATCGGGACAGAGGATGGAAAACTGTTTTTT; d_call: TRBD1; v_call: TRBV6-1; clone_size: .; cdr3_length: 14; j_call: TRBJ1-4
cdr3_aa: CASSRSRGAYEQYF; cdr3_nt: TGTGCCAGCAGCCGATCCAGGGGCGCCTACGAGCAGTACTTC; d_call: .; v_call: TRBV7-3; clone_size: once; cdr3_length: 14; j_call: TRBJ2-7
cdr3_aa: CATSGGQGSNQPQHF; cdr3_nt: TGTGCCACCAGCGGCGGACAGGGAAGCAATCAGCCCCAGCATTTT; d_call: TRBD1; v_call: TRBV15; clone_size: .; cdr3_length: 15; j_call: TRBJ1-5
cdr3_aa: CASSPQQGALGAQHF; cdr3_nt: TGTGCCAGCAGCCCCCAACAGGGCGCCTTGGGGGCCCAGCATTTT; d_call: .; v_call: TRBV7-8; clone_size: few; cdr3_length: 15; j_call: TRBJ1-5
cdr3_aa: CASSPGTFRNTIYF; cdr3_nt: TGTGCCAGCAGCCCCGGGACTTTCAGAAACACCATATATTTT; d_call: .; v_call: TRBV7-2; clone_size: .; cdr3_length: 14; j_call: TRBJ1-3
cdr3_aa: CASSQDVADQETQYF; cdr3_nt: TGTGCCAGCAGCCAAGATGTGGCAGACCAAGAGACCCAGTACTTC; d_call: .; v_call: TRBV4-2; clone_size: many; cdr3_length: 15; j_call: TRBJ2-5
cdr3_aa: CASSSLPPNTEAFF; cdr3_nt: TGTGCCAGCAGTTCTCTCCCCCCGAACACTGAAGCTTTCTTT; d_call: .; v_call: TRBV28; clone_size: few; cdr3_length: 14; j_call: TRBJ1-1
cdr3_aa: CSVEGRLNRSAFF; cdr3_nt: TGCAGCGTTGAAGGTCGGCTGAATAGGAGTGCTTTCTTT; d_call: .; v_call: TRBV29-1; clone_size: many; cdr3_length: 13; j_call: TRBJ1-1
cdr3_aa: CSVEIARNSGANVLTF; cdr3_nt: TGCAGCGTGGAGATCGCAAGGAATTCGGGGGCCAACGTCCTGACTTTC; d_call: .; v_call: TRBV29-1; clone_size: .; cdr3_length: 16; j_call: TRBJ2-6
cdr3_aa: CASSTGLPPGETQYF; cdr3_nt: TGTGCCAGCAGTACCGGACTGCCCCCAGGAGAGACCCAGTACTTC; d_call: .; v_call: TRBV6-5; clone_size: few; cdr3_length: 15; j_call: TRBJ2-5
cdr3_aa: CSLVETNGYTF; cdr3_nt: TGCAGCTTAGTCGAGACGAATGGCTACACCTTC; d_call: .; v_call: TRBV29-1; clone_size: .; cdr3_length: 11; j_call: TRBJ1-2
cdr3_aa: CASSALRMIRGRNTGELFF; cdr3_nt: TGTGCCAGCAGCGCCTTAAGGATGATCCGGGGACGCAACACCGGGGAGCTGTTTTTT; d_call: .; v_call: TRBV7-2; clone_size: few; cdr3_length: 19; j_call: TRBJ2-2
cdr3_aa: CASSFRQGRTEAFF; cdr3_nt: TGTGCCAGCAGTTTCCGACAGGGGAGAACTGAAGCTTTCTTT; d_call: TRBD1; v_call: TRBV11-3; clone_size: many; cdr3_length: 14; j_call: TRBJ1-1
cdr3_aa: CASSDVQGFTEAFF; cdr3_nt: TGTGCCAGCAGCGATGTACAGGGCTTCACTGAAGCTTTCTTT; d_call: .; v_call: TRBV25-1; clone_size: many; cdr3_length: 14; j_call: TRBJ1-1
cdr3_aa: CASSEWDSRGGQPQHF; cdr3_nt: TGTGCCAGCAGTGAATGGGACAGCAGGGGAGGTCAGCCCCAGCATTTT; d_call: TRBD1; v_call: TRBV6-1; clone_size: few; cdr3_length: 16; j_call: TRBJ1-5
cdr3_aa: CASSSGQGLRGYTF; cdr3_nt: TGTGCCAGCAGCTCGGGACAAGGGTTGCGAGGCTACACCTTC; d_call: .; v_call: TRBV7-2; clone_size: many; cdr3_length: 14; j_call: TRBJ1-2
cdr3_aa: CASSFRYQETQYF; cdr3_nt: TGTGCCAGCAGCTTCAGATACCAAGAGACCCAGTACTTC; d_call: .; v_call: TRBV7-7; clone_size: many; cdr3_length: 13; j_call: TRBJ2-5
cdr3_aa: CATRGGLGTEAFF; cdr3_nt: TGTGCCACCCGGGGCGGGTTGGGCACTGAAGCTTTCTTT; d_call: .; v_call: TRBV10-3; clone_size: .; cdr3_length: 13; j_call: TRBJ1-1
cdr3_aa: CATSGRASGSFDTGELFF; cdr3_nt: TGTGCCACCTCCGGTCGGGCTAGCGGGAGTTTCGACACCGGGGAGCTGTTTTTT; d_call: TRBD2; v_call: TRBV24-1; clone_size: many; cdr3_length: 18; j_call: TRBJ2-2
cdr3_aa: CASRGQGKGNTIYF; cdr3_nt: TGTGCCAGCAGGGGACAGGGTAAAGGAAACACCATATATTTT; d_call: TRBD1; v_call: TRBV12-3/TRBV12-4; clone_size: many; cdr3_length: 14; j_call: TRBJ1-3
cdr3_aa: CAISSGEGTGNTIYF; cdr3_nt: TGTGCCATCAGTAGCGGGGAGGGCACTGGAAACACCATATATTTT; d_call: .; v_call: TRBV10-3; clone_size: .; cdr3_length: 15; j_call: TRBJ1-3
cdr3_aa: CASSLVEGPTYGYTF; cdr3_nt: TGTGCCAGCAGCTTAGTCGAGGGGCCGACCTATGGCTACACCTTC; d_call: .; v_call: TRBV7-2; clone_size: many; cdr3_length: 15; j_call: TRBJ1-2
cdr3_aa: CASSYSSGSYEQYF; cdr3_nt: TGTGCCAGCAGTTACTCTTCGGGTTCCTACGAGCAGTACTTC; d_call: .; v_call: TRBV6-5; clone_size: many; cdr3_length: 14; j_call: TRBJ2-7
cdr3_aa: CASSPGLQGVITGELFF; cdr3_nt: TGTGCCAGTAGTCCTGGTCTACAGGGGGTAATTACCGGGGAGCTGTTTTTT; d_call: TRBD1; v_call: TRBV19; clone_size: few; cdr3_length: 17; j_call: TRBJ2-2
cdr3_aa: CASAEALDQPQHF; cdr3_nt: TGTGCCAGCGCAGAAGCTTTAGATCAGCCCCAGCATTTT; d_call: .; v_call: TRBV12-3/TRBV12-4; clone_size: many; cdr3_length: 13; j_call: TRBJ1-5
cdr3_aa: CSVEDDNVLTF; cdr3_nt: TGCAGCGTTGAAGATGACAACGTCCTGACTTTC; d_call: .; v_call: TRBV29-1; clone_size: .; cdr3_length: 11; j_call: TRBJ2-6